This T cell receptor beta chain was identified during a study of control samples from healthy donors and cancer patients. The CDR3 contains 18 residues. Germline values: CDR1 WSHSY, CDR2 SAAADI. The ends were cut back, 0 bases at V and 3 bases at J, with 19 bases in the middle. Produced via immunoSEQ multiplex PCR; TCRdb's table is partial and in-frame only. The sample lists more than 50,000 clones; 70% to 90% were seen once. Sequenced: blood. This TCR was recovered from a man in his fifties in good health. The chain combines TRBV10-2 with TRBJ2-3; TRBD1 is a possible D gene (5 bases). As DNA, the CDR3 is TGCGCCAGCAGTGAGTCGGGGCGAAGCGTGACCCTTACAGATACGCAGTATTTT. Protein: CASSESGRSVTLTDTQYF.